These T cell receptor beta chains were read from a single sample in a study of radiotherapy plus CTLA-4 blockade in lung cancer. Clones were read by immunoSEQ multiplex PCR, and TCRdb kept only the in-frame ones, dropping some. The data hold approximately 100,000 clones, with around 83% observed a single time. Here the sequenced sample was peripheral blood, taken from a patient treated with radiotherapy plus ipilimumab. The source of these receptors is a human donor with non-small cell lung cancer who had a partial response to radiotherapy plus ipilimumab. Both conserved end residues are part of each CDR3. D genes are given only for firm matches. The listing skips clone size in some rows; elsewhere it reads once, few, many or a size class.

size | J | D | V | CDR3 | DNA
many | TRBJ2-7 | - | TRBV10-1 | CASSDGVYEQYF | TGCGCCAGCAGTGACGGGGTATACGAGCAGTACTTC
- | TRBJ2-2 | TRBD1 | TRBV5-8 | CASSLIQGASGELFF | TGTGCCAGCAGCTTGATACAGGGGGCGAGCGGGGAGCTGTTTTTT
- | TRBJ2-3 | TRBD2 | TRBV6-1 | CASRKAGAVDTQYF | TGTGCCAGCAGAAAAGCGGGAGCGGTAGATACGCAGTATTTT
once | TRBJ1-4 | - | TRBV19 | CASSIEVAAYTNEKLFF | TGTGCCAGTAGTATAGAGGTCGCGGCGTACACTAATGAAAAACTGTTTTTT
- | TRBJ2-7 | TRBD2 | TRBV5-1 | CASSLTSGQYEQYF | TGCGCCAGCAGCCTAACTAGCGGCCAGTACGAGCAGTACTTC
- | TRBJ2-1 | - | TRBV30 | CAWSEASRPNEQFF | TGTGCCTGGAGTGAGGCCTCGAGGCCCAATGAGCAGTTCTTC
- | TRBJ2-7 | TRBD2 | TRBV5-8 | CASTQSPLAGVPYEQYF | TGTGCCAGCACCCAAAGCCCACTAGCGGGAGTCCCCTACGAGCAGTACTTC
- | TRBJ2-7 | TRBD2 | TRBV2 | CASRPGGIGEQYF | TGTGCCAGCAGGCCGGGGGGGATTGGCGAGCAGTACTTC
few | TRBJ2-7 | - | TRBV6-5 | CASSASIYEQYF | TGTGCCAGCAGTGCCTCTATCTACGAGCAGTACTTC
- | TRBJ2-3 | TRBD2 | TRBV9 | CASSPLGGLAGATDTQYF | TGTGCCAGCAGCCCCCTTGGTGGACTAGCGGGAGCCACAGATACGCAGTATTTT
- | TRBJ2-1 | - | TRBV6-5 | CASSYGRVLSYNEQFF | TGTGCCAGCAGTTACGGGCGGGTCCTCTCCTACAATGAGCAGTTCTTC
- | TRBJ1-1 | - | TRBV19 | CASSPPLGRGTEAFF | TGTGCCAGTAGTCCCCCTTTGGGGCGCGGCACTGAAGCTTTCTTT
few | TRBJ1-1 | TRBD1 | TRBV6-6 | CASRQQGAGMNTEAFF | TGTGCCAGCAGGCAACAGGGGGCTGGGATGAACACTGAAGCTTTCTTT
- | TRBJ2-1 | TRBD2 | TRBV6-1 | CASRGTSYDEQFF | TGTGCCAGCAGGGGGACTAGTTACGATGAGCAGTTCTTC
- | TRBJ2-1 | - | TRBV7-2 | CASSLLRDNEQFF | TGTGCCAGCAGCTTATTGAGGGACAATGAGCAGTTCTTC
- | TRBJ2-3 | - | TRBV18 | CASSPPGSPDTQYF | TGTGCCAGCTCACCGCCCGGTTCTCCAGATACGCAGTATTTT
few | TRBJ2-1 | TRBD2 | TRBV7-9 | CASSLGTSGRVYEQFF | TGTGCCAGCAGCTTAGGGACTAGCGGGAGGGTCTATGAGCAGTTCTTC
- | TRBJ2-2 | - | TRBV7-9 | CASSPVATGELFF | TGTGCCAGCAGCCCCGTAGCAACCGGGGAGCTGTTTTTT
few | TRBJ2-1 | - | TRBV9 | CASSVDVGRSYAQFF | TGTGCCAGCAGCGTAGATGTGGGCCGGTCATATGCGCAGTTCTTC
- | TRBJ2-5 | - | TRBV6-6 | CASSFTGETQYF | TGTGCCAGCAGTTTCACAGGGGAGACCCAGTACTTC
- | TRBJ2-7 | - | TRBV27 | CASSPDSSKEQYF | TGTGCCAGCAGCCCCGACAGTTCTAAGGAGCAGTACTTC
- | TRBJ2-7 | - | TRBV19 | CASRDGQGGYEQCF | TGTGCCAGTAGAGACGGGCAGGGAGGCTACGAGCAGTGCTTC
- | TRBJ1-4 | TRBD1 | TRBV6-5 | CASSLTGGFNEKLFF | TGTGCCAGCAGCCTCACAGGGGGATTTAATGAAAAACTGTTTTTT
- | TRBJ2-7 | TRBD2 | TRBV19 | CASSAGLAGGTEYF | TGTGCCAGTAGTGCAGGACTAGCGGGAGGCACGGAGTACTTC
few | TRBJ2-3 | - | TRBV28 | CASSLGTGLLIDTQYF | TGTGCCAGCAGTTTGGGAACAGGGTTATTGATAGATACGCAGTATTTT
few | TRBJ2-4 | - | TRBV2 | CASRPGQRGDIQYF | TGTGCCAGCAGACCGGGACAGAGGGGGGACATTCAGTACTTC
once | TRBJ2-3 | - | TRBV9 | CASSVRVTDTQYF | TGTGCCAGCAGCGTCAGGGTCACAGATACGCAGTATTTT